This TCR beta chain comes out of a study of cytomegalovirus exposure and HLA in healthy donors. Concerning this clone: The antigen is not known.

Whole-study results and caveats: The study labeled 170 or so TCR beta chains cytomegalovirus-associated. One variant, a missense change in DCLRE1C, was linked in a later analysis to TCR beta V- and J-gene trimming.

The PCR used 60 Vbeta and 13 Jbeta primers. TCRdb keeps only in-frame clones here, not all; method: immunoSEQ multiplex PCR. The sample data list 130,000 or so clones. CDR1 is MNHNY and CDR2 is SVGAGI in the germline V gene (reference sequence). The CDR3 contains 15 residues. V lost 6 bases and J lost 7, with 18 bases in between. V usage is TRBV6-6 and J usage is TRBJ1-4; possibly TRBD1 for D (5 bases). The receptor's source is a woman between 35 and 50 years old in good health and CMV-seronegative. Source material: PBMCs. The CDR3 reads CASSLAGSGFEKLFF. CDR3 nucleotides: TGTGCCAGCAGCTTAGCAGGGTCAGGCTTTGAAAAACTGTTTTTT.